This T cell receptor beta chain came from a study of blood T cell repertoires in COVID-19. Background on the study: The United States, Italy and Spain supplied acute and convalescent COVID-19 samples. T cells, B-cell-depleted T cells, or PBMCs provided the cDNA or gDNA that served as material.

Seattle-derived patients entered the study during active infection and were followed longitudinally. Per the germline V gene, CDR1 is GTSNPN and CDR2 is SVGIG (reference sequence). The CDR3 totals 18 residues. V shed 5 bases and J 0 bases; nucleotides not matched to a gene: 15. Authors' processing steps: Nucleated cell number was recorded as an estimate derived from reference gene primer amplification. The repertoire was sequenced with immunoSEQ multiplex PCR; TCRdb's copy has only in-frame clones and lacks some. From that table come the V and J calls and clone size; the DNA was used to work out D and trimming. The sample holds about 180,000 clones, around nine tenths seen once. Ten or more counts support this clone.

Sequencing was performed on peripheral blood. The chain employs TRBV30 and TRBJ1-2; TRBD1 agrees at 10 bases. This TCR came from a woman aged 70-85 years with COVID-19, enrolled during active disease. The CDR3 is CAWEKIRDRGASNYGYTF. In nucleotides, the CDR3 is TGTGCCTGGGAAAAGATCCGGGACAGGGGCGCCTCTAACTATGGCTACACCTTC.